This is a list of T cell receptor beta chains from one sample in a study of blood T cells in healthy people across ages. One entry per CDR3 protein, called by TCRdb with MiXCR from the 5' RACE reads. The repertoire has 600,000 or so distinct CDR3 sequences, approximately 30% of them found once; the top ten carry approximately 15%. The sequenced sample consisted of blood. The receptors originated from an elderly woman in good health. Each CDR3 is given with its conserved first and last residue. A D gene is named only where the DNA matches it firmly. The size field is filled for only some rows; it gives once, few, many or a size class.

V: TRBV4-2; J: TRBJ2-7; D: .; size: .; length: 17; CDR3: CASSPDLRQHSVYEQYF; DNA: TGTGCCAGCAGCCCTGATCTTCGACAGCACTCCGTTTACGAGCAGTACTTC
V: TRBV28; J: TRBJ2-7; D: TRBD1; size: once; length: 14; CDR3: CASHTGTGFYEQYF; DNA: TGTGCCAGCCATACCGGGACAGGATTCTACGAGCAGTACTTC
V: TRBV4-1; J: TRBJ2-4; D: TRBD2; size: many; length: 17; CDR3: CASSQDRGLAGSTIQYF; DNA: TGCGCCAGCAGCCAAGATAGGGGACTAGCGGGTTCCACCATTCAGTACTTC
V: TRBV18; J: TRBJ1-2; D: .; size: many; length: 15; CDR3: CASSPRREGLYGYTF; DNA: TGTGCCAGCTCACCAAGACGGGAGGGGCTCTATGGCTACACCTTC
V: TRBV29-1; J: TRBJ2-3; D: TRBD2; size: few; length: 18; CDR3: CSVEALITSGGAPDTQYF; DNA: TGCAGCGTTGAAGCCCTCATAACTAGCGGGGGGGCCCCAGATACGCAGTATTTT
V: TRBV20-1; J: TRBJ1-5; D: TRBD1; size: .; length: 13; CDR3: CSVGQGAFQPQHF; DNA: TGCAGTGTGGGGCAGGGGGCTTTTCAGCCCCAGCATTTT
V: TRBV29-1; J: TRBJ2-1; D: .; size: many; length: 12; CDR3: CSVELGGGEQFF; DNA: TGCAGCGTTGAATTAGGGGGAGGTGAGCAGTTCTTC
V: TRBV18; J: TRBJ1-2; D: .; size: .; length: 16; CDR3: CASSPKGAGGENGYTF; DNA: TGTGCCAGCTCACCAAAAGGGGCCGGCGGGGAAAATGGCTACACCTTC
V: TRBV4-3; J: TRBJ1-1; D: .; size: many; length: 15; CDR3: CASSQVGQGVTEAFF; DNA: TGCGCCAGCAGCCAAGTTGGCCAGGGTGTCACTGAAGCTTTCTTT
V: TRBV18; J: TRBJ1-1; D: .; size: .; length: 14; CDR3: CASSPQSWGTEAFF; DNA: TGTGCCAGCTCACCACAGTCCTGGGGGACTGAAGCTTTCTTT
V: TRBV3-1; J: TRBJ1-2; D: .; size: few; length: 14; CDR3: CASSQDAGVLGYTF; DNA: TGTGCCAGCAGCCAAGACGCCGGGGTCCTTGGCTACACCTTC
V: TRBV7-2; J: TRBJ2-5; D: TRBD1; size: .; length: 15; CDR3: CASSSRAGGIETQYF; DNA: TGTGCCAGCAGCTCCCGGGCAGGGGGCATAGAGACCCAGTACTTC
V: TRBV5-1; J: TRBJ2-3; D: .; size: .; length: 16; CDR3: CASSLFVRGGTDTQYF; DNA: TGCGCCAGCAGCTTGTTCGTGAGGGGAGGTACAGATACGCAGTATTTT
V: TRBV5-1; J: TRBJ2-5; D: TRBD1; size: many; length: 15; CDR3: CASSFVGTEQETQYF; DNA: TGCGCCAGCAGCTTTGTGGGGACAGAGCAAGAGACCCAGTACTTC
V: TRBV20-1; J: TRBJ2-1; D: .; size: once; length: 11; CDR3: CSARGHSEQFF; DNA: TGTAGTGCTAGGGGACACAGTGAGCAGTTCTTC
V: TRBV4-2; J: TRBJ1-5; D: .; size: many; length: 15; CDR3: CASSRGGDSNQPQHF; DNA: TGTGCCAGCAGCCGCGGGGGTGATAGCAATCAGCCCCAGCATTTT
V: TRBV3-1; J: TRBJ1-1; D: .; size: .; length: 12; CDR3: CASSQRTEEAFF; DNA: TGTGCTAGCAGCCAGAGGACGGAGGAAGCTTTCTTT
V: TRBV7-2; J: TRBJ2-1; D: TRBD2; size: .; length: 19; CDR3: CASSSRGGGPRGGHNEQFF; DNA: TGTGCCAGCAGCTCCCGTGGCGGGGGGCCCAGAGGGGGGCACAATGAGCAGTTCTTC
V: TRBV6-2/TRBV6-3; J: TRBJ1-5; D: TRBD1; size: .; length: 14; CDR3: CASSQQGMEQRQHF; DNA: TGTGCCAGCAGTCAACAGGGGATGGAGCAGCGCCAGCATTTT
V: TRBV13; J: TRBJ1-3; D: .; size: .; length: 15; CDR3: CASRFTAFSGNTIYF; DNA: TGTGCCAGCAGATTTACAGCATTCTCTGGAAACACCATATATTTT
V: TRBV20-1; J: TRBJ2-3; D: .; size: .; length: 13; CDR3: CSAVPGTTDTQYF; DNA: TGCAGTGCTGTCCCGGGGACCACAGATACGCAGTATTTT
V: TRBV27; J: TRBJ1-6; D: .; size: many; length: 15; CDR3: CASRTWDVSSSPLHF; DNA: TGTGCCAGCAGAACTTGGGACGTAAGCTCTTCACCCCTCCACTTT